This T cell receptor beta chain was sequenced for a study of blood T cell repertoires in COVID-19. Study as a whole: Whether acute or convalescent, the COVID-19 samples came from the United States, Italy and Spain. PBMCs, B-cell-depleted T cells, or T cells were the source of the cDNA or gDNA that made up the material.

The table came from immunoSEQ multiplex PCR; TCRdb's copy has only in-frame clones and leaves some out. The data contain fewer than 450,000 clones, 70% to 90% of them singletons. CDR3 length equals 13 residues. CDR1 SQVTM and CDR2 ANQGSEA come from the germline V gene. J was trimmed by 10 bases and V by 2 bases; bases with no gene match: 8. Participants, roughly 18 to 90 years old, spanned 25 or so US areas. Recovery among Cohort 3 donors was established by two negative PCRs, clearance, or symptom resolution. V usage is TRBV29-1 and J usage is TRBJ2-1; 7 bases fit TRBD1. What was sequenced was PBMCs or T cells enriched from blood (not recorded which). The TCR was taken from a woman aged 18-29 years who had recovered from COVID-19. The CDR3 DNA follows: TGCAGCGTTGAAAGGGGGCCGCCCTACGAGCAGTTCTTC. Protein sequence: CSVERGPPYEQFF.